The clone carrying this T cell receptor (beta chain) showed up many times. Its antigen is not identified. This record comes from a study of identical twins. A universal primer site came from template switching; cDNA carried unique molecular identifiers. One entry per CDR3 protein, called by TCRdb with MiXCR from the 5' RACE reads. The data contain about 810,000 distinct CDR3 sequences, 9% to 15% of them seen just once; the ten biggest clones take up under 2%. This CDR3 is 15 amino acids long. The ends were cut back, 0 bases at V and 2 bases at J, with 10 bases in the middle. Per the germline V gene, CDR1 is LNHNV and CDR2 is YYDKDF (reference sequence). The study's findings and limits: Fewer insertions marked abundant cord blood beta clonotypes; young adult naive trended weakly, memory not at all. The same donors were not followed; conclusions instead depended on cross-sectional statistical analysis.

The same sample was also studied in work on yellow fever vaccine responses in identical twins.

The TCR comes from a woman aged 18-35 years in good health. V usage is TRBV15 and J usage is TRBJ2-5, with D unresolved. Sequencing used PBMCs. The CDR3 region has the DNA TGTGCCACCAGCAGAGATAGAACCAGGCAAGAGACCCAGTACTTC. Its protein product is CATSRDRTRQETQYF.